The T cell receptor (beta chain) described here comes from a study of T cells in women clearing cervical HPV infection. Study-wide background: Cases: HPV16-related CIN3 or worse on histology, 2 invasive cancers. Control women cleared a single incident HPV16 infection within 12 months.

Comment on this clone: Read coverage stops 3 residues before the CDR3 terminus; the germline J gene supplies the remainder.

Produced via immunoSEQ multiplex PCR; TCRdb's table is partial and in-frame only. Its table lists approximately 35,000 clones. CDR1 and CDR2 (germline): SNHLY, FYNNEI. This CDR3 is built from 15 residues. Trimming stripped 1 base from V and 9 bases from J, with 15 bases between. The sequenced sample was blood buffy coat. This sequence was found in a woman aged 18 to 69 with a cervical HPV16 infection that either progressed to CIN3+ or cleared (not recorded which). The V call is TRBV2, the J call TRBJ2-2; D remains ambiguous. The CDR3 is CASSEDRTDLRELFF. Partial CDR3 DNA: TGTGCCAGCAGTGAAGACCGCACAGATTTGAGGGAG.